This TCR beta chain was recorded in a study of CD8+CD57+ T cells in acquired aplastic anemia. Overall study: Sorted CD4+ and CD8+ cells yielded roughly 3.4 ug of DNA on average. Study-wide results and limits: Controls and patients did not differ significantly in CD8+ Simpson's diversity. Between patients and controls, about 30 CD8+ CDR3 sequences were found in common.

Genomic DNA templated the TCR beta VDJ and CDR3 profiling. TCRdb processed the reads anew with MiXCR; each CDR3 protein has one entry. The sample holds 200,000 to 250,000 distinct CDR3 sequences, roughly 60% seen once. Selection for sequencing was limited to patients who had shown CD8+CD57+ cell expansion by flow cytometry. With respect to this clonotype: Antigen unknown.

The CDR3 is 14 amino acids. CDR1 is DFQATT, CDR2 SNEGSKA, per germline (reference sequence). The trim removed 6 bases at V and 5 bases at J, leaving 5 bases unmatched. The sequencing sample was made of sorted CD4+, CD8+, or CD8+CD57+ T cells (not recorded which) from PBMCs. The receptor comes from a human donor with aplastic anemia. The chain carries TRBV20-1 and TRBJ1-4; 11 positions match TRBD1. CDR3 protein: CSAPRDRGNEKLFF. CDR3 sequence (DNA): TGCAGTGCACCCCGGGACAGGGGGAATGAAAAACTGTTTTTT.